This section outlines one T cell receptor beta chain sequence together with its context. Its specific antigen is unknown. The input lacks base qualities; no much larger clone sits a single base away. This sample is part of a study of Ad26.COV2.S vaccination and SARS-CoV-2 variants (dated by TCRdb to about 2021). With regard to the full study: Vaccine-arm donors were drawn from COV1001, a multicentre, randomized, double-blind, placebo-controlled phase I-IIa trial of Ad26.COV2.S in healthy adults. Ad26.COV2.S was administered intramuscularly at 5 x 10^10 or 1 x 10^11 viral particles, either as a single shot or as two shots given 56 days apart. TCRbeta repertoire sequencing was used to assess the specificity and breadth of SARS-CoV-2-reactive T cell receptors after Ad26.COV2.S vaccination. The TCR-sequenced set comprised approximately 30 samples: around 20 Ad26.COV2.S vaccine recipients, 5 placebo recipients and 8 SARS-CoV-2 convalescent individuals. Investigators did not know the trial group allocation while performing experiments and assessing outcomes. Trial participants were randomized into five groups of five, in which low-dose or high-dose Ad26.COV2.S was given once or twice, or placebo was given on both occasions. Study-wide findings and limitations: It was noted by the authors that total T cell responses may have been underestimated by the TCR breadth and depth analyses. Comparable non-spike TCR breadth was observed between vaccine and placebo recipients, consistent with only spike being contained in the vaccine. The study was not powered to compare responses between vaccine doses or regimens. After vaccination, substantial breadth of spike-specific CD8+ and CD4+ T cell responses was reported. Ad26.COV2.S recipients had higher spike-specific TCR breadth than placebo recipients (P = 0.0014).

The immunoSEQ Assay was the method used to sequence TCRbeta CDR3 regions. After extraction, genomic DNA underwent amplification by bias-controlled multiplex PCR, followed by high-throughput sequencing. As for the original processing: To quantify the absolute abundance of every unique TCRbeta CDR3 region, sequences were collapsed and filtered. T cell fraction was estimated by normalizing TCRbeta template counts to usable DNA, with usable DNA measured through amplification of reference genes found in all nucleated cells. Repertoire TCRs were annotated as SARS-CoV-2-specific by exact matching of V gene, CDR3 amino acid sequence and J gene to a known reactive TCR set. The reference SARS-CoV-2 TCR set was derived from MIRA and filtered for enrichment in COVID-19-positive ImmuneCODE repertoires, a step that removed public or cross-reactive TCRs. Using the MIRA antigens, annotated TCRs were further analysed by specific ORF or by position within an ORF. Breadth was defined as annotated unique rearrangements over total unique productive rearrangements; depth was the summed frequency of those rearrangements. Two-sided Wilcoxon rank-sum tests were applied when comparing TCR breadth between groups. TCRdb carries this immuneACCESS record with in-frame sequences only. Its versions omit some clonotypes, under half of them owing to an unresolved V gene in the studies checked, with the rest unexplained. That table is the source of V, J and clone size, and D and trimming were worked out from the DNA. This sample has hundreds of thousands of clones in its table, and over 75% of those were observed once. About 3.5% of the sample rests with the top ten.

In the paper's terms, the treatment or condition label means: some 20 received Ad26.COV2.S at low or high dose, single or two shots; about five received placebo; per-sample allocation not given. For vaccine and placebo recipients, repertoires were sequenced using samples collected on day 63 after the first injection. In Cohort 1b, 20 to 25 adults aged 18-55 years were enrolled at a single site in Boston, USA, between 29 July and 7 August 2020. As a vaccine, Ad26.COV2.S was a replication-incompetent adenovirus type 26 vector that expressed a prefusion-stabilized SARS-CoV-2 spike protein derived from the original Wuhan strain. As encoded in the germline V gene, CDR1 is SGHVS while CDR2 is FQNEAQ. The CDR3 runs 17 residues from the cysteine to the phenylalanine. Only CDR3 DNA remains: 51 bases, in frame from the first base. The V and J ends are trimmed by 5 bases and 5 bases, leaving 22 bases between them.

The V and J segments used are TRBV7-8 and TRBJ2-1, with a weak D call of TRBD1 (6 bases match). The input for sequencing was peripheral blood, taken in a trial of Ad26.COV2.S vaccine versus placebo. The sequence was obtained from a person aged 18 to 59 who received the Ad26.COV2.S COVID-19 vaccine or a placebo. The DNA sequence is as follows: TGTGCCAGCAGCAAATACAGGGAAGGAAGGCTAAACAATGAGCAGTTCTTC. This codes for CASSKYREGRLNNEQFF.